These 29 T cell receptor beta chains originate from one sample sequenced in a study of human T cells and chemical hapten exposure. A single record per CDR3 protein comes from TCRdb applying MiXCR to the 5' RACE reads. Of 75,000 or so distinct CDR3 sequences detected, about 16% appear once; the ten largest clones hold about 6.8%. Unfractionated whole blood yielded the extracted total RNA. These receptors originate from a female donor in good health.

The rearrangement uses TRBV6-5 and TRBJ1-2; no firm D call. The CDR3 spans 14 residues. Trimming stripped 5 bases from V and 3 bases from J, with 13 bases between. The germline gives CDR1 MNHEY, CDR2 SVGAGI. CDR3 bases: TGTGCCAGCAGTAACGGGAAGGCCTACTATGGCTACACCTTC. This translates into CASSNGKAYYGYTF.

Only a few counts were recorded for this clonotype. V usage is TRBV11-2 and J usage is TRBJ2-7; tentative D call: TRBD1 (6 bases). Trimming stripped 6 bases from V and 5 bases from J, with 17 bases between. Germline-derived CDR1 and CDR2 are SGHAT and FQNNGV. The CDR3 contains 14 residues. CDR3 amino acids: CASSRQVLPDEQYF. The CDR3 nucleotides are TGTGCCAGCAGTCGACAGGTCCTTCCGGACGAGCAGTACTTC.

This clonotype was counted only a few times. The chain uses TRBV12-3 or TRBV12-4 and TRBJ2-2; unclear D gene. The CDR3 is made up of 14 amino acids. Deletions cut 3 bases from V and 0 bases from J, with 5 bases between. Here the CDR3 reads CASSFGPNTGELFF. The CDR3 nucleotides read TGTGCCAGCAGTTTTGGCCCGAACACCGGGGAGCTGTTTTTT.

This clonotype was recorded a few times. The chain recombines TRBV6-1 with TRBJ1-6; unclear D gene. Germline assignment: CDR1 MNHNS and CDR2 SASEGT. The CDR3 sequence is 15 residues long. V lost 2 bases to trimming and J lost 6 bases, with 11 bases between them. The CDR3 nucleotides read TGTGCCAGCAGTGAACAGGACGGGTCTAATTCACCCCTCCACTTT. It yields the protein CASSEQDGSNSPLHF.

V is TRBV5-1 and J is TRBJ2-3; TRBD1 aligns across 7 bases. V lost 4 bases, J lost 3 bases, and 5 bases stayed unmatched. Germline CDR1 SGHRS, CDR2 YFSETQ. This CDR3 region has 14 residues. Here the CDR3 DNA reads TGCGCCAGCAGCACTCCGACAGGGACAGATACGCAGTATTTT. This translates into CASSTPTGTDTQYF.

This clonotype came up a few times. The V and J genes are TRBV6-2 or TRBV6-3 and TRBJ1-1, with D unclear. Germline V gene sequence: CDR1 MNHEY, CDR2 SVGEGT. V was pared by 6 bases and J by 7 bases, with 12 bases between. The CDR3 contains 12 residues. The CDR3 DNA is TGTGCCAGCAGCCCGACCAAGTATGAAGCTTTCTTT. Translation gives CASSPTKYEAFF.

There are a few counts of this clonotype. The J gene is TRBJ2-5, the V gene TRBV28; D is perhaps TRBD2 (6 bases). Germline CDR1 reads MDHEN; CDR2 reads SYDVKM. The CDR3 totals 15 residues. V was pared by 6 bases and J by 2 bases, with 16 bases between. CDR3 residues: CASSSWAEGQETQYF. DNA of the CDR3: TGTGCCAGCAGCTCCTGGGCGGAGGGGCAAGAGACCCAGTACTTC.

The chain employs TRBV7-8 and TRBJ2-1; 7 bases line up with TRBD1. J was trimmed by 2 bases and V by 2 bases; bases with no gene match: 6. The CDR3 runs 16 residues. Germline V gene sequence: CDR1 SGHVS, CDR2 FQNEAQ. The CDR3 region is CASSLSRTGTYNEQFF. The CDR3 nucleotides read TGTGCCAGCAGCTTATCTAGGACAGGCACCTACAATGAGCAGTTCTTC.

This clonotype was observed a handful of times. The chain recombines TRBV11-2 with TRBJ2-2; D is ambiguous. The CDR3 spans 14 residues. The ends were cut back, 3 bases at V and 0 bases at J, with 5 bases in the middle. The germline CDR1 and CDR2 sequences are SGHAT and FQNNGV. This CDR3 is CASSFRANTGELFF. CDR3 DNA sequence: TGTGCCAGCAGCTTCAGAGCGAACACCGGGGAGCTGTTTTTT.

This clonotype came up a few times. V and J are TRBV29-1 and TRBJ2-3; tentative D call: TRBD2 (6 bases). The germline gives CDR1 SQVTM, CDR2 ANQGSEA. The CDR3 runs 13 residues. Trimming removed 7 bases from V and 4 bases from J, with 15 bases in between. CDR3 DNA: TGCAGCGGGGGGACGGGAGCCGCAGATACGCAGTATTTT. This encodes CSGGTGAADTQYF.

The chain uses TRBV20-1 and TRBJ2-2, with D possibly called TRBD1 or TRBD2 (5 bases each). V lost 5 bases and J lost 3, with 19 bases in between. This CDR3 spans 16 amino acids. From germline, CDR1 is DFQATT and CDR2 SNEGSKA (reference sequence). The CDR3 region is CSARGVGIGYTGELFF. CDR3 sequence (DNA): TGCAGTGCTCGAGGGGTTGGGATTGGGTACACCGGGGAGCTGTTTTTT.

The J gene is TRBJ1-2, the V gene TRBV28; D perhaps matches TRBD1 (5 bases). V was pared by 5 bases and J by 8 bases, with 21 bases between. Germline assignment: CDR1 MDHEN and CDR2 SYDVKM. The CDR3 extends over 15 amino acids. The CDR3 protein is CASSPPGGGTGGYTF. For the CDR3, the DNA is TGTGCCAGCAGTCCCCCGGGGGGGGGTACAGGCGGCTACACCTTC.

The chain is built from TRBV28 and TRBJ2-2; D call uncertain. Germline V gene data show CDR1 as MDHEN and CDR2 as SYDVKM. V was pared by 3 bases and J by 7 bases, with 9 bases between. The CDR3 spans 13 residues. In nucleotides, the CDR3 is TGTGCCAGCAGTTTGAAAGTTGTCGGGGAGCTGTTTTTT. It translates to CASSLKVVGELFF.

The CDR3 region has the DNA TGTGCCAGCAGTGAACTCCACAATAGCAATCAGCCCCAGCATTTT. It codes for CASSELHNSNQPQHF. The rearrangement uses TRBV2 and TRBJ1-5; D call uncertain. This CDR3 has 15 residues. CDR1 and CDR2 from the germline V gene are SNHLY and FYNNEI. The V end was cut by 2 bases, the J end by 0 bases, with 8 bases between.

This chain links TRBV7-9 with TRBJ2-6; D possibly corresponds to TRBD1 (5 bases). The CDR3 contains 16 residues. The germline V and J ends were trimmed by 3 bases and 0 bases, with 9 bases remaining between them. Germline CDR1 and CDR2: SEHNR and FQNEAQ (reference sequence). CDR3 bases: TGTGCCAGCAGCTTGACAGACAGCTCTGGGGCCAACGTCCTGACTTTC. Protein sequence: CASSLTDSSGANVLTF.

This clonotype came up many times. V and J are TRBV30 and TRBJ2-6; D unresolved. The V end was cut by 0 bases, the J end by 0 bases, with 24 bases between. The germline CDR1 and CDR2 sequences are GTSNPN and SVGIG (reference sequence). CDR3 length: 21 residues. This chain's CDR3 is CAWSVGLRILLASSGANVLTF. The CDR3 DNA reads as TGTGCCTGGAGTGTAGGTTTGAGAATTCTACTGGCTTCCTCTGGGGCCAACGTCCTGACTTTC.

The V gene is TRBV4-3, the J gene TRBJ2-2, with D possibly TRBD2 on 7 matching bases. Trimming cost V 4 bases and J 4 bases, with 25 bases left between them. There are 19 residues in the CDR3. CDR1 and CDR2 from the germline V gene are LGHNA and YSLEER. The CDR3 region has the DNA TGCGCCAGCAGCCCTCAAGAGGGGGGGAGGGCGATGGGCACCGGGGAGCTGTTTTTT. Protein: CASSPQEGGRAMGTGELFF.

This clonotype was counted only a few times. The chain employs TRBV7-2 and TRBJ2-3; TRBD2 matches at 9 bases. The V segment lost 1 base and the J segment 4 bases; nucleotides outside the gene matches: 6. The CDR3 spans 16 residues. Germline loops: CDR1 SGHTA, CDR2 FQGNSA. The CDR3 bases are TGTGCCAGCAGCTTAGGGTTGGGCGGGGGGGCAGATACGCAGTATTTT. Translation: CASSLGLGGGADTQYF.

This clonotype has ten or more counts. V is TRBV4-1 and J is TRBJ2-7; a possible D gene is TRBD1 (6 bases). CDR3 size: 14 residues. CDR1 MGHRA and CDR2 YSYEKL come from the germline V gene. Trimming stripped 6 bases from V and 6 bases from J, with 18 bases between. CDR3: CASRHSRGTGEQYF. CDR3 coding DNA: TGCGCCAGCAGACACAGTAGGGGGACGGGCGAGCAGTACTTC.

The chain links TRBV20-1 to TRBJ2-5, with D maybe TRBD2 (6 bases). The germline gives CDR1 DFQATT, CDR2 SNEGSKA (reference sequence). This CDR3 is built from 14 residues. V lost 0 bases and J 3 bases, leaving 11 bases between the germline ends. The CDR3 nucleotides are TGCAGTGCTAGAGATGTGGCGGGGAAAGAGACCCAGTACTTC. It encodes CSARDVAGKETQYF.

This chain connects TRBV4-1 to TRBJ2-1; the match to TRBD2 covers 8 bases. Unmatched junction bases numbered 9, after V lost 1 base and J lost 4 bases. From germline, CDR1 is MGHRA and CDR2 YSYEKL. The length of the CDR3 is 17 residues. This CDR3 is CASSQALWRGAYNEQFF. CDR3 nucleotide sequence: TGCGCCAGCAGCCAAGCTCTGTGGCGGGGGGCATACAATGAGCAGTTCTTC.

The CDR3 DNA reads as TGCAGTGCTAGAAGGGCGGGTGGGCTGGAGACCCAGTACTTC. Translated, it gives CSARRAGGLETQYF. The gene calls are TRBV20-1 and TRBJ2-5, with D possibly TRBD2 on 5 matching bases. Germline values: CDR1 DFQATT, CDR2 SNEGSKA (reference sequence). The CDR3 contains 14 residues. V gave up 2 bases and J gave up 5 bases, with 15 bases separating them.

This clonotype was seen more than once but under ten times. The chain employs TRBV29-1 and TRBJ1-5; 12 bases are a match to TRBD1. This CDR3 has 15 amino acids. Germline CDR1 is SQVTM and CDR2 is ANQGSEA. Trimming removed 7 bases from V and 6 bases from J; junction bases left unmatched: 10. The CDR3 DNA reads TGCAGCGCCCCTGTGGGGACAGGGGGCGTTCAGCCCCAGCATTTT. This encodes CSAPVGTGGVQPQHF.

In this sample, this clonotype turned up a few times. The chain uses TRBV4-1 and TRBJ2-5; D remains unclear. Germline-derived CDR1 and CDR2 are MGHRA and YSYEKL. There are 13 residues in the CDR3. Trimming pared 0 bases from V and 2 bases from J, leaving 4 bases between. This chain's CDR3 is CASSQEYQETQYF. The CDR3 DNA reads TGCGCCAGCAGCCAAGAATATCAAGAGACCCAGTACTTC.

CDR3 residues: CASSSLREAYEQYF. The CDR3 region has the DNA TGCGCCAGCAGCTCCCTGCGGGAGGCCTACGAGCAGTACTTC. The chain has TRBV5-1 and TRBJ2-7; the match to TRBD2 covers 8 bases. The trim removed 3 bases at V and 2 bases at J, leaving 4 bases unmatched. The CDR3 covers 14 residues. Germline CDR1 and CDR2: SGHRS and YFSETQ.

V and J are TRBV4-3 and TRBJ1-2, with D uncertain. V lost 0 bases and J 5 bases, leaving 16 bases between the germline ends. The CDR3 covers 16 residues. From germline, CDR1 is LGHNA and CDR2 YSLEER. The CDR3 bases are TGCGCCAGCAGCCAAGACGGGCAGCCGAACATATATGGCTACACCTTC. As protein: CASSQDGQPNIYGYTF.

Written as DNA, the CDR3 is TGTGCCAGCAGCCCCAGGGACCGACACTTCTATGGCTACACCTTC. This codes for CASSPRDRHFYGYTF. V and J are TRBV9 and TRBJ1-2; tentative D call: TRBD1 (5 bases). This CDR3 region has 15 residues. Looked up from germline, CDR1 is SGDLS and CDR2 is YYNGEE. V was trimmed by 4 bases and J by 4 bases, leaving 17 bases between them.

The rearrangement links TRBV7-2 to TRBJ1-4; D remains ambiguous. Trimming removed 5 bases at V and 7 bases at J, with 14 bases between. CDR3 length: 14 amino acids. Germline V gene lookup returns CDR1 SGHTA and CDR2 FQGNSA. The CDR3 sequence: CASSPVLRGEKLFF. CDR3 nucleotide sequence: TGTGCCAGCAGCCCGGTCCTTCGGGGTGAAAAACTGTTTTTT.

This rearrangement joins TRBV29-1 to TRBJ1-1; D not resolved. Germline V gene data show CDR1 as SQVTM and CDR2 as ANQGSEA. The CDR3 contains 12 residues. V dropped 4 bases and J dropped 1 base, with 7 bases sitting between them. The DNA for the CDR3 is TGCAGCGTTGTTGGGGAGAACACTGAAGCTTTCTTT. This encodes CSVVGENTEAFF.